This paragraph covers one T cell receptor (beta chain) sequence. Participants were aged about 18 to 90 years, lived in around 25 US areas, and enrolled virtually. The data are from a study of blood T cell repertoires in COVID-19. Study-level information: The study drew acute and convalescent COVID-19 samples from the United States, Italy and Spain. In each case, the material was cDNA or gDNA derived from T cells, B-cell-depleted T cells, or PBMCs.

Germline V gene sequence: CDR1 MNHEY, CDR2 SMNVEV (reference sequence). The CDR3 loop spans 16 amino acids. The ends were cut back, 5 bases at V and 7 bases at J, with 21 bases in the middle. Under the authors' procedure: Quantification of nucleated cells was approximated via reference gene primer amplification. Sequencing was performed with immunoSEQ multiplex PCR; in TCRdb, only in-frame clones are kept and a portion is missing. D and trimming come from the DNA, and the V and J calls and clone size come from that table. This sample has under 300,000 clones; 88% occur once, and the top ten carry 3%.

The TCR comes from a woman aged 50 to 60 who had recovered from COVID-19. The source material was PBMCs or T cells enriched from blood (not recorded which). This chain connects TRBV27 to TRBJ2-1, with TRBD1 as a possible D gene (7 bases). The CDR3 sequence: CASSPIGARGVNEQFF. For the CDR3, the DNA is TGTGCCAGCAGTCCTATCGGGGCCAGGGGGGTTAATGAGCAGTTCTTC.